The T cell receptor (beta chain) described here comes from a study of T cell responses to AZD1222 COVID-19 vaccine. General study findings and limits: Variant regions that are unmutated are reportedly the target of nearly half of spike-specific TCRs. Clonal diversity may have been underestimated, and the donors were mostly white British, with more females than males.

V lost 3 bases and J lost 11, with 14 bases in between. Per germline, CDR1 LGHDT and CDR2 YNNKEL (reference sequence). This CDR3 region has 14 residues. Remarks on this clone: The target antigen is unknown.

Profiling relied on immunoSEQ multiplex PCR, and the TCRdb table lists in-frame clones only, not all of them. This sample yields around 91,000 clones, of which roughly 88% are seen a single time; about a fifth belongs to the top ten. Sequences were derived from peripheral blood, sampled on day 0 of AZD1222 vaccination. This TCR was sampled from an adult in good health. The chain is built from TRBV3-1 (or the pseudogene TRBV3-2) and TRBJ1-6, with D possibly being TRBD1 (6 bases). CDR3 amino acids: CASSQGALSPPLHF. The CDR3 nucleotides read TGTGCCAGCAGCCAGGGGGCCCTCTCCCCACCCCTCCACTTT.